The clone carrying this T cell receptor (beta chain) was detected ten times or more. Its antigen remains unidentified. V shed 6 bases and J shed 4 bases, with 19 bases lying between them. Germline V lookup: CDR1 MNHNS, CDR2 SASEGT. There are 15 residues in the CDR3. In preparing bulk TCR libraries, previously described methods and listed TCR primers were used. Using its own MiXCR run on the PCR reads, TCRdb lists one record per CDR3 protein. Among 20,000 to 30,000 distinct CDR3 sequences listed, 15% to 20% were seen once. The data derive from a study of molecular identifiers for immune sequencing clone quantification. Naive CD8 libraries came from roughly 20,000 to 1,000,000 sorted cells with 10%, 30% or 50% RNA. Sorting isolated naive CD8 T cells as CD8+CD4-CCR7+CD45RA+ events. General study results and limits: Even with some 920,000 naive cells present, spiked Jurkat TCR RNA from one cell was reportedly detectable.

Sequenced input: naive CD8+ T cells from blood, with Jurkat cell RNA spiked in. Subset noted: FACS-sorted CD8+CD4-CCR7+CD45RA+ naive T cells. The chain uses TRBV6-1 and TRBJ2-7; D may match TRBD1 or TRBD2 (5 bases each). The receptor comes from a human donor in good health. Some libraries in this study had Jurkat cell RNA spiked in. The CDR3 nucleotides are TGTGCCAGCAGCCAACGTACAGGCCGCGGGTACGAGCAGTACTTC. Protein sequence: CASSQRTGRGYEQYF.